Each of the 26 T cell receptor beta chains below was sequenced from the same sample in a study of beta chain features in type 1 diabetes. Since all of the isolated RNA was reverse transcribed, expressed TCRB transcripts were what got sequenced. The data were produced by immunoSEQ multiplex PCR, yet TCRdb's version contains in-frame clones alone and is incomplete. The table lists 300,000 to 350,000 clones, about 18% of them singletons. The sample was naive CD4+ T cells from blood. These receptors were collected from a woman aged 18 to 35 in good health.

V gene TRBV5-1 combines with J gene TRBJ1-5; TRBD1 might be the D (5 bases). The CDR3 is 14 amino acids. The V gene's germline CDR1 is SGHRS and CDR2 YFSETQ. V lost 3 bases to trimming and J lost 8 bases, with 15 bases between them. In nucleotides, the CDR3 is TGCGCCAGCAGCTGGGGGGACGCGGGGGAGCCCCAGCATTTT. Its translation is CASSWGDAGEPQHF. Based on the CDR3 plus reference TRBV5-1 and TRBJ1-5, the full variable domain is KAGVTQTPRYLIKTRGQQVTLSCSPISGHRSVSWYQQTPGQGLQFLFEYFSETQRNKGNFPGRFSGRQFSNSRSEMNVSTLELGDSALYLCASSWGDAGEPQHFGDGTRLSIL.

V is TRBV30 and J is TRBJ1-4; no clear D gene. This CDR3 comprises 17 residues. Trimming stripped 0 bases from V and 2 bases from J, with 16 bases between. The germline CDR1 and CDR2 sequences are GTSNPN and SVGIG (reference sequence). Here the CDR3 reads CAWSVSPGPGTNEKLFF. CDR3 nucleotide sequence: TGTGCCTGGAGTGTGAGTCCCGGACCGGGGACTAATGAAAAACTGTTTTTT.

This clone occurred a few times. V usage is TRBV21-1 and J usage is TRBJ2-5; the DNA was not compared with TRBD2, the D call given in the table. TRBV21-1 is a pseudogene. The CDR3 sequence is 11 residues long. The CDR3 DNA is TGTGCCAGCAGCACTCCGGGGACCCAGTACTTC. It specifies CASSTPGTQYF.

This clone was picked up a small number of times. This sequence joins TRBV4-2 and TRBJ1-1; TRBD1 agrees at 7 bases. From germline, CDR1 is LGHNA and CDR2 YNFKEQ. J lost 6 bases, V lost 3 bases, and 7 bases had no gene match. CDR3 length equals 14 residues. CDR3 sequence reads: CASSQSTGSSEAFF. CDR3 coding DNA: TGTGCCAGCAGCCAGTCGACAGGGTCTTCTGAAGCTTTCTTT.

V and J are TRBV29-1 and TRBJ1-1, with a possible D match to TRBD1 (5 bases). Per the germline V gene, CDR1 is SQVTM and CDR2 is ANQGSEA. The V end was cut by 4 bases, the J end by 3 bases, with 15 bases between. The length of the CDR3 is 14 residues. The CDR3 here is CSVALLRGDTEAFF. The CDR3 bases are TGCAGCGTTGCCTTACTACGGGGGGACACTGAAGCTTTCTTT.

This clone was counted a few times. The genes are TRBV4-3 and TRBJ2-1; TRBD1 matches 11 bases. Per germline, CDR1 LGHNA and CDR2 YSLEER. The V gene end was trimmed by 0 bases and the J gene end by 4 bases; junction bases not matched to a gene: 2. This CDR3 spans 16 amino acids. The CDR3 region is CASSQDRDRGYNEQFF. The CDR3 DNA is TGCGCCAGCAGCCAAGATCGGGACAGGGGGTACAATGAGCAGTTCTTC.

This clone has only a few counts. The chain links TRBV13 to TRBJ1-2; 10 nucleotides match TRBD1. Germline-derived CDR1 and CDR2 are PRHDT and FYEKMQ (reference sequence). This CDR3 is built from 14 residues. J gave up 8 bases and V 2 bases, and 5 bases lay outside the gene matches. The CDR3 DNA follows: TGTGCCAGCAGCTTAAGACAGGGGGCAGGGGGCTACACCTTC. Amino acid sequence: CASSLRQGAGGYTF.

The chain carries TRBV27 and TRBJ1-4; TRBD1 is a possible D gene (5 bases). The CDR3 is 14 amino acids. The V end was cut by 5 bases, the J end by 3 bases, with 10 bases between. CDR1 is MNHEY, CDR2 SMNVEV, per germline (reference sequence). The CDR3 loop reads CASSLQGANEKLFF. CDR3 coding DNA: TGTGCCAGCAGTCTGCAGGGCGCTAATGAAAAACTGTTTTTT. The full variable domain, in which reference TRBV27 and TRBJ1-4 provide the parts outside the CDR3, is EAQVTQNPRYLITVTGKKLTVTCSQNMNHEYMSWYRQDPGLGLRQIYYSMNVEVTDKGDVPEGYKVSRKEKRNFPLILESPSPNQTSLYFCASSLQGANEKLFFGSGTQLSVL.

A few counts support this clone. This specimen includes other DNA sequences encoding the same CDR3. The chain joins TRBV5-4 to TRBJ2-7; no firm D call. This CDR3 has 15 residues. CDR1 is SGHNT, CDR2 YYREEE, per germline (reference sequence). V was pared by 0 bases and J by 1 base, with 11 bases between. CDR3 loop: CASSLAGTVSYEQYF. The CDR3 nucleotides read TGTGCCAGCAGCTTGGCAGGCACAGTTTCCTACGAGCAGTACTTC. The complete variable domain, with remaining parts taken from reference TRBV5-4 and TRBJ2-7, reads ETGVTQSPTHLIKTRGQQVTLRCSSQSGHNTVSWYQQALGQGPQFIFQYYREEENGRGNFPPRFSGLQFPNYSSELNVNALELDDSALYLCASSLAGTVSYEQYFGPGTRLTVT.

This clone was picked up a small number of times. The chain has TRBV10-3 and TRBJ2-1; TRBD2 aligns across 12 bases. V trimming: 2 bases; J trimming: 4 bases; junction bases outside the gene matches: 0. CDR1 and CDR2 (germline): ENHRY, SYGVKD. The CDR3 is 15 amino acids. The CDR3 DNA reads TGTGCCATCAGTGAGACTAGCGGGAGGTACAATGAGCAGTTCTTC. This encodes CAISETSGRYNEQFF.

To note about this clone: An end of the junction does not agree with germline; a read error may underlie this. The chain employs TRBV5-6 and TRBJ2-7; 9 bases are a match to TRBD1. Per germline, CDR1 SGHDT and CDR2 YYEEEE. The CDR3 is made up of 15 amino acids. The CDR3 is CASTLSGTGSYEQYF. As DNA, the CDR3 is TGTGCCAGCACCTTGAGCGGGACAGGGTCTTACGAGCAGTACTTC.

This clone was recorded only once. The chain employs TRBV5-1 and TRBJ1-6; TRBD1 might be the D (6 bases). CDR3 length equals 15 residues. Per the germline V gene, CDR1 is SGHRS and CDR2 is YFSETQ. Trimming took off 4 bases at V and 10 bases at J, with 18 bases between the two ends. The CDR3 DNA sequence: TGCGCCAGCAGCCTGATGACCGCAGGGGACTCACCCCTCCACTTT. This codes for CASSLMTAGDSPLHF.

This chain joins TRBV19 and TRBJ2-1; 8 positions agree with TRBD2. This CDR3 region has 16 residues. The germline gives CDR1 LNHDA, CDR2 SQIVND (reference sequence). After removal of 2 bases from V and 3 bases from J, the junction contained 6 bases not matched to a gene. DNA for the CDR3: TGTGCCAGTAGTATACTTGGAGCGGGAGTCTACAATGAGCAGTTCTTC. Its protein product is CASSILGAGVYNEQFF.

This clone appeared a few times. This chain joins TRBV30 and TRBJ2-1; D call uncertain. Germline CDR1 reads GTSNPN; CDR2 reads SVGIG (reference sequence). V lost 0 bases to trimming and J lost 8 bases, with 11 bases between them. This CDR3 spans 13 amino acids. CDR3 residues: CAWSVPGGDEQFF. For the CDR3, the DNA is TGTGCCTGGAGTGTACCGGGTGGAGATGAGCAGTTCTTC. Full variable domain (remainder filled in from reference TRBV30 and TRBJ2-1): SQTIHQWPATLVQPVGSPLSLECTVEGTSNPNLYWYRQAAGRGLQLLFYSVGIGQISSEVPQNLSASRPQDRQFILSSKKLLLSDSGFYLCAWSVPGGDEQFFGPGTRLTVL.

This clone occurred a few times. J is TRBJ2-1 and V is TRBV7-9; TRBD2 is a possible D gene (6 bases). Germline V gene lookup returns CDR1 SEHNR and CDR2 FQNEAQ (reference sequence). Trimming pared 1 base from V and 5 bases from J, leaving 9 bases between. This CDR3 has 14 residues. The CDR3: CASSLGGGDNEQFF. The CDR3 DNA reads as TGTGCCAGCAGCTTAGGAGGAGGGGACAATGAGCAGTTCTTC.

This clone was found a few times. The rearrangement uses TRBV30 and TRBJ2-5; D gene ambiguous. CDR1 is GTSNPN and CDR2 is SVGIG in the germline V gene (reference sequence). Trimming pared 0 bases from V and 2 bases from J, leaving 7 bases between. CDR3 length equals 13 residues. For the CDR3, the DNA is TGTGCCTGGAGTGTATCGGTTCAAGAGACCCAGTACTTC. It specifies CAWSVSVQETQYF.

The CDR3, as DNA: TGCAGCGTTGAAGGCAGTCCCTGGGAGACCCAGTACTTC. Translating gives CSVEGSPWETQYF. The chain joins TRBV29-1 to TRBJ2-5, with unresolved D. Germline loops: CDR1 SQVTM, CDR2 ANQGSEA. CDR3 size: 13 residues. Deletions cut 1 base from V and 5 bases from J, with 11 bases between. Using reference TRBV29-1 and TRBJ2-5 for the parts outside the CDR3, the full variable domain is SAVISQKPSRDICQRGTSLTIQCQVDSQVTMMFWYRQQPGQSLTLIATANQGSEATYESGFVIDKFPISRPNLTFSTLTVSNMSPEDSSIYLCSVEGSPWETQYFGPGTRLLVL.

CDR3 protein: CAFNRGTTEQYF. The CDR3 DNA follows: TGTGCCTTCAACAGGGGAACTACCGAGCAGTACTTC. The chain combines TRBV30 with TRBJ2-5; 7 nucleotides agree with TRBD1. Near its end, the DNA agrees better with TRBJ2-7, so the J call may be wrong. Germline CDR1 GTSNPN, CDR2 SVGIG (reference sequence). The CDR3 length is 12 residues.

This clone was found a few times. The chain has TRBV19 and TRBJ1-2; weak D call: TRBD1 (6 bases). CDR1 LNHDA and CDR2 SQIVND come from the germline V gene (reference sequence). V lost 1 base and J 3 bases, leaving 15 bases between the germline ends. The CDR3 has 16 amino acids. Here the CDR3 reads CASSIGPGTSYYGYTF. The CDR3 DNA follows: TGTGCCAGTAGTATAGGGCCCGGGACATCGTACTATGGCTACACCTTC.

This chain links TRBV9 with TRBJ2-1, with a weak D call TRBD2 (5 bases). Germline V gene lookup returns CDR1 SGDLS and CDR2 YYNGEE. V gave up 7 bases and J gave up 8 bases, with 16 bases separating them. The CDR3 contains 13 residues. CDR3 region: CASGRRTLDEQFF. CDR3 DNA: TGTGCCAGCGGCCGGAGGACCTTGGATGAGCAGTTCTTC.

This clone was counted once. The chain uses TRBV25-1 and TRBJ1-2, with D possibly TRBD1 on 5 matching bases. CDR3 length: 13 amino acids. Trimming pared 7 bases from V and 4 bases from J, leaving 13 bases between. Germline CDR1 MGHDK, CDR2 SYGVNS. The DNA of the CDR3 is TGTGCCAGCACAGGGCAGGGAGGCTATGGCTACACCTTC. This sequence encodes CASTGQGGYGYTF.

Only a few counts were recorded for this clone. This chain links TRBV15 with TRBJ2-5; TRBD1 matches 11 bases. Germline-derived CDR1 and CDR2 are LNHNV and YYDKDF (reference sequence). J was trimmed by 4 bases and V by 4 bases; bases with no gene match: 11. The CDR3 is 17 residues long. CDR3 in amino acids: CATSKEPGQGVGETQYF. As DNA, the CDR3 is TGTGCCACCAGCAAGGAACCGGGACAGGGGGTGGGAGAGACCCAGTACTTC.

The chain has TRBV9 and TRBJ1-1; D is ambiguous. V was trimmed by 4 bases and J by 3 bases, leaving 16 bases between them. This CDR3 has 15 amino acids. CDR1 and CDR2 (germline): SGDLS, YYNGEE. Here the CDR3 reads CASSPSRGGDTEAFF. The CDR3 DNA reads as TGTGCCAGCAGCCCCTCCCGGGGTGGGGACACTGAAGCTTTCTTT.

Here the CDR3 reads CASGLASTRNNEQFF. The CDR3 DNA is TGTGCTAGTGGTTTGGCTTCGACACGCAACAATGAGCAGTTCTTC. This chain uses TRBV12-5 with TRBJ2-1; D ambiguous. The CDR3 totals 15 residues. Trimming stripped 1 base from V and 5 bases from J, with 12 bases between. Germline lookup yields CDR1 LGHNT and CDR2 FRNRAP.

The CDR3 protein is CASSLDRGGNEQYF. CDR3 sequence (DNA): TGCGCCAGCAGCTTAGACAGGGGCGGTAACGAGCAGTACTTC. The J gene is TRBJ2-7, the V gene TRBV5-1, with 8 bases identical to TRBD1. Germline CDR1 reads SGHRS; CDR2 reads YFSETQ. CDR3 length: 14 amino acids. Germline trimming cut 2 bases from V and 5 bases from J; bases unmatched to any gene: 6. Based on the CDR3 plus reference TRBV5-1 and TRBJ2-7, the full variable domain is KAGVTQTPRYLIKTRGQQVTLSCSPISGHRSVSWYQQTPGQGLQFLFEYFSETQRNKGNFPGRFSGRQFSNSRSEMNVSTLELGDSALYLCASSLDRGGNEQYFGPGTRLTVT.

This clone was found a few times. The rearrangement links TRBV30 to TRBJ1-1; no firm D call. Germline V CDR1 and CDR2: GTSNPN, SVGIG (reference sequence). This CDR3 is 13 amino acids long. V lost 1 base, J lost 2 bases, and 8 bases lay in between. CDR3 DNA: TGTGCCTGGAGTGAGGAGGGTAACACTGAAGCTTTCTTT. It translates to CAWSEEGNTEAFF.